This T cell receptor (beta chain) was found in a study of blood T cell repertoires in COVID-19. Overall study: PBMCs, B-cell-depleted T cells, or T cells were the source of the cDNA or gDNA that made up the material.

Method: immunoSEQ multiplex PCR; TCRdb's copy keeps in-frame clones and lacks some. The sample gives about 190,000 clones, under 90% of which show up once; about 7.2% is in the top ten. The CDR3 covers 15 residues. Unmatched junction bases numbered 10, after V lost 2 bases and J lost 9 bases. In germline, CDR1 is MNHNS, CDR2 SASEGT. The receptor was isolated from a man in his fifties or sixties with acute or convalescent COVID-19. V usage is TRBV6-1 and J usage is TRBJ2-1; 7 bases are a match to TRBD2. The sequenced sample was peripheral blood. This CDR3 reads CASSEMSGAAGEQFF. CDR3 DNA sequence: TGTGCCAGCAGTGAAATGAGCGGGGCCGCCGGTGAGCAGTTCTTC.